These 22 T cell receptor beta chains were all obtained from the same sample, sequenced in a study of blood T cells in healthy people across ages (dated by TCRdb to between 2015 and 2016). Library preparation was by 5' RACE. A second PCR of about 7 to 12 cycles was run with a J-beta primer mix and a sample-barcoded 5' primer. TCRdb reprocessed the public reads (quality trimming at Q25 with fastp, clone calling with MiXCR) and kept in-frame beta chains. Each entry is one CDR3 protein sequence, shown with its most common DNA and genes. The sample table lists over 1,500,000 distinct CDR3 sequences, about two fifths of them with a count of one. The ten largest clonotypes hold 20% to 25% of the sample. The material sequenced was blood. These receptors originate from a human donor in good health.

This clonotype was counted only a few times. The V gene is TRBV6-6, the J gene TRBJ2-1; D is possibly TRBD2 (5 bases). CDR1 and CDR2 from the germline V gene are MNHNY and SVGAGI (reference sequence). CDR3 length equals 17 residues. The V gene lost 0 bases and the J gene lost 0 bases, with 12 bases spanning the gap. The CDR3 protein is CASSYSLWESSYNEQFF. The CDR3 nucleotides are TGTGCCAGCAGTTACTCCCTGTGGGAGAGCTCCTACAATGAGCAGTTCTTC.

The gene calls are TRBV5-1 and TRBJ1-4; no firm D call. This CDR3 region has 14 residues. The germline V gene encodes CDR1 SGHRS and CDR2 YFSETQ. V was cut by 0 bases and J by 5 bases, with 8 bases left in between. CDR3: CASSLDSRNEKLFF. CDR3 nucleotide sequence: TGCGCCAGCAGCTTGGACAGCCGAAATGAAAAACTGTTTTTT.

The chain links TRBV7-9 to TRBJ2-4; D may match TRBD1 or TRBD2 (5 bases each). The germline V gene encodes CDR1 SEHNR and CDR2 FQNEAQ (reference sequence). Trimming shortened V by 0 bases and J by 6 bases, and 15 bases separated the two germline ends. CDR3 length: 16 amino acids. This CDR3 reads CASSLAHGALGNIQYF. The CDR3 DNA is TGTGCCAGCAGCTTAGCGCACGGGGCGTTGGGAAACATTCAGTACTTC.

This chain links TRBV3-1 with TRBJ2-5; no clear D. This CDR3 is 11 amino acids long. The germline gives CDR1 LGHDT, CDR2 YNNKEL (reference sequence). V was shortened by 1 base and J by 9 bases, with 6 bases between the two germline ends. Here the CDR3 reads CASSQVKAQYF. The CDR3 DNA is TGTGCCAGCAGCCAAGTCAAGGCCCAGTACTTC.

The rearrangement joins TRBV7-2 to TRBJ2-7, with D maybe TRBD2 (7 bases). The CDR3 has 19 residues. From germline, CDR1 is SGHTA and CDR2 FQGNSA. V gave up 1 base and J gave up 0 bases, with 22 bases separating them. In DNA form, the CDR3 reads TGTGCCAGCAGCTTAGTCTTCTCAGCTACGGGGGGCCTCTCCTACGAGCAGTACTTC. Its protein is CASSLVFSATGGLSYEQYF.

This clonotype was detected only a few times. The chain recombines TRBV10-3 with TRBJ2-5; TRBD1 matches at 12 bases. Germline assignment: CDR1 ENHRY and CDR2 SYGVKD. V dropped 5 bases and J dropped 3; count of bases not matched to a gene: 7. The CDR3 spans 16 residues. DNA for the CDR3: TGTGCCATCAGTCCGGGACAGGGGGCCGGAGAAGAGACCCAGTACTTC. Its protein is CAISPGQGAGEETQYF.

CDR3 in amino acids: CASGHMEETQYF. The CDR3 DNA reads TGTGCCAGCGGACACATGGAGGAGACCCAGTACTTC. The V gene is TRBV5-6, the J gene TRBJ2-5, with D tentatively TRBD1 (5 bases). CDR3 length equals 12 residues. Germline V gene lookup returns CDR1 SGHDT and CDR2 YYEEEE. V lost 7 bases to trimming and J lost 5 bases, with 12 bases between them. The full variable domain, with the rest looked up from reference TRBV5-6 and TRBJ2-5, is DAGVTQSPTHLIKTRGQQVTLRCSPKSGHDTVSWYQQALGQGPQFIFQYYEEEERQRGNFPDRFSGHQFPNYSSELNVNALLLGDSALYLCASGHMEETQYFGPGTRLLVL.

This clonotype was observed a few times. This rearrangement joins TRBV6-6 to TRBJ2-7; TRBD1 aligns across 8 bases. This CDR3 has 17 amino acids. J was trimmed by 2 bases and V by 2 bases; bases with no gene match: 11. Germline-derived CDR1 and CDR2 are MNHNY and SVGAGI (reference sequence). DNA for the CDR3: TGTGCCAGCAGTTACGACACCCAGGGACAGGAGACCTACGAGCAGTACTTC. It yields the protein CASSYDTQGQETYEQYF.

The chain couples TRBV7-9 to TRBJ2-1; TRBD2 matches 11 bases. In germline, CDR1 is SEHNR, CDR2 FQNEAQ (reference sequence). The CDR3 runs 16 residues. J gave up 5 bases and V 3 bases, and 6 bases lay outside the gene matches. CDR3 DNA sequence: TGTGCCAGCAGCTTTACTAGCGGGGGCTGGGACAATGAGCAGTTCTTC. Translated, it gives CASSFTSGGWDNEQFF.

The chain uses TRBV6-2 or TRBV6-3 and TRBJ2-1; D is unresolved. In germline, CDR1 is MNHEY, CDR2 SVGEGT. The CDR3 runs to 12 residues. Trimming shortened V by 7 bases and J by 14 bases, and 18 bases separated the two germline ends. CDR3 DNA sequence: TGTGCCAGCACCAACCTCGGCAAAATCGAGTTCTTC. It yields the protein CASTNLGKIEFF.

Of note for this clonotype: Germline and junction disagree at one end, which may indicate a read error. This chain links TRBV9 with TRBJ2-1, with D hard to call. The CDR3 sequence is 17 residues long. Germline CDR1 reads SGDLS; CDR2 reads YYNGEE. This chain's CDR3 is CASSGALNKSSYNGQFF. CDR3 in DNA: TGTGCCAGCAGCGGTGCTCTTAATAAGTCCTCCTACAATGGGCAGTTCTTC.

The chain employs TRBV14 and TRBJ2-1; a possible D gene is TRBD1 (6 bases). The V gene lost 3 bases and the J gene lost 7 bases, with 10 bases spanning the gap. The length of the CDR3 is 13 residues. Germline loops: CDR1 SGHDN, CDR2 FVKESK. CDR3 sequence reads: CASSQGHQNEQFF. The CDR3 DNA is TGTGCCAGCAGCCAGGGACATCAGAATGAGCAGTTCTTC.

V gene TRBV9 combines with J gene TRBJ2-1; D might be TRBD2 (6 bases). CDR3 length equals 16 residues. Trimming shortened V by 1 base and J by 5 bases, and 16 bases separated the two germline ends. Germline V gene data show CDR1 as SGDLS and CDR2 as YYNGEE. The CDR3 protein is CASSVRRETFHNEQFF. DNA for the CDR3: TGTGCCAGCAGCGTACGGAGGGAGACCTTCCACAATGAGCAGTTCTTC.

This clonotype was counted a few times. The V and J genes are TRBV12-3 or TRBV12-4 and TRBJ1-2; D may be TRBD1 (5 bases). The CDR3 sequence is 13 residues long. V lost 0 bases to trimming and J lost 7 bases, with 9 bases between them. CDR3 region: CASSLARVGGYTF. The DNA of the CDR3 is TGTGCCAGCAGTTTAGCCAGGGTTGGTGGCTACACCTTC.

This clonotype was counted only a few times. CDR3 nucleotides: TGTGCCAGCAGCTTCTCCGACGGAGGCTACACCTTC. Protein sequence: CASSFSDGGYTF. This chain uses TRBV5-6 with TRBJ1-2; D is uncertain. CDR3 length equals 12 residues. The V gene lost 2 bases and the J gene lost 8 bases, with 10 bases spanning the gap. The germline gives CDR1 SGHDT, CDR2 YYEEEE.

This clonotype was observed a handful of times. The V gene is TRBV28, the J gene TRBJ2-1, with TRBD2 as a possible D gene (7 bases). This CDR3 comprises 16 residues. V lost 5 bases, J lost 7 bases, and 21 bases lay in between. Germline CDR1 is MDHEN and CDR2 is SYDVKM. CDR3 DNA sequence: TGTGCCAGCAGTCCAGAGTGGGGGGGGCCCTTGAATGAGCAGTTCTTC. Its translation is CASSPEWGGPLNEQFF.

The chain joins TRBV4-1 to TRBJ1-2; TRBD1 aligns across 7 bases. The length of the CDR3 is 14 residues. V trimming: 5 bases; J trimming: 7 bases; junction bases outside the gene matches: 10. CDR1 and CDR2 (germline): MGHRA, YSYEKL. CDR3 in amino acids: CASSVRGGTAGYTF. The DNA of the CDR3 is TGCGCCAGCAGCGTAAGGGGAGGGACAGCTGGCTACACCTTC.

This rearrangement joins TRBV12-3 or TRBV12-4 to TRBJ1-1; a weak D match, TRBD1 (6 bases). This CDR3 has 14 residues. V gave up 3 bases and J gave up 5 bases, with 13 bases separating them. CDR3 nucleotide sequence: TGTGCCAGCAGTTTTAGTGGGGGCATGACTGAAGCTTTCTTT. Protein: CASSFSGGMTEAFF.

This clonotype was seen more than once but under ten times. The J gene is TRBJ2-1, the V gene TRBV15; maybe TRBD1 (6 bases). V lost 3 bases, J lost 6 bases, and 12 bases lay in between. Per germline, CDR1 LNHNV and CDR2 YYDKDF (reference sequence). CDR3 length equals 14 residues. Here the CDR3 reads CATSRYDRTNEQFF. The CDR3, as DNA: TGTGCCACCAGCAGGTATGACAGGACCAATGAGCAGTTCTTC.

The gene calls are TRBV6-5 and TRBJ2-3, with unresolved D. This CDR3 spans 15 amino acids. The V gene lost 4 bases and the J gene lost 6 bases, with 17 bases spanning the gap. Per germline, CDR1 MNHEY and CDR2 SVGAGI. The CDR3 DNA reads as TGTGCCAGCAGTTCGGGTCCCTTCCTAATGGATACGCAGTATTTT. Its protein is CASSSGPFLMDTQYF.

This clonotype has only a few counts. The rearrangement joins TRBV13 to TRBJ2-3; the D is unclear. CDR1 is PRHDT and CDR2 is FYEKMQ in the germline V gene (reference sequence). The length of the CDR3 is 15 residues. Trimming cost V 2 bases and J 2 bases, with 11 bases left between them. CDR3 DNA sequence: TGTGCCAGCAGCTTATGGGCTAAACTCACAGATACGCAGTATTTT. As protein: CASSLWAKLTDTQYF.

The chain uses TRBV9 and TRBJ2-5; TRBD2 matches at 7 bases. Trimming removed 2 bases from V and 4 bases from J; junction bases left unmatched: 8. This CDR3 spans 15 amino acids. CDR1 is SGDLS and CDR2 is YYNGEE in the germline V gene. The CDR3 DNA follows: TGTGCCAGCAGCGTGAGCGGGGCGTACCGAGAGACCCAGTACTTC. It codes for CASSVSGAYRETQYF.